The T cell receptor (beta chain) described here comes from a study of blood T cell repertoires in COVID-19. About the study: Both acute and convalescent COVID-19 samples were obtained from the United States, Italy and Spain. From T cells, B-cell-depleted T cells, or PBMCs came the material, which was cDNA or gDNA.

The authors' processing: Reference gene primer amplification in the assay estimated nucleated cell counts. Here immunoSEQ multiplex PCR was the method, and the copy in TCRdb shows in-frame clones only, minus some. V, J and clone size derive from that table, while D and trimming were established from the DNA sequence. This sample has 150,000 to 200,000 clones, with 87% found just once. The V and J ends lost 4 bases and 3 bases, in that order; junction bases with no gene match: 9. The CDR3 contains 16 residues. Germline V lookup: CDR1 MNHEY, CDR2 SMNVEV (reference sequence). The sequence was obtained from a woman between 45 and 65 years old with acute or convalescent COVID-19. The sequenced material came from peripheral blood. The chain combines TRBV27 with TRBJ1-1; 9 nucleotides line up with TRBD1. The CDR3 nucleotides are TGTGCCAGCAGTTCTACTGACAGGGGGGTTTACACTGAAGCTTTCTTT. Its protein is CASSSTDRGVYTEAFF.